This T cell receptor (beta chain) emerged from a study of cytomegalovirus exposure and HLA in healthy donors. Amplification used 60 Vbeta primers and 13 Jbeta primers. Libraries were prepared by immunoSEQ multiplex PCR; TCRdb keeps only in-frame clonotypes and omits some of them. The table records more than 95,000 clones, 83% of them present only once. Regarding this clone: Its antigen remains unidentified.

Everyone who donated was a healthy bone marrow donor. The study's findings and limits: It has been reported that TCR beta sequences accurately predicted the HLA-A and HLA-B alleles of most subjects. Exclusion as indistinguishable affected some V segments, including TRBV6-2 and TRBV6-3.

Germline CDR1 and CDR2: SGHRS and YFSETQ. The V segment lost 1 base and the J segment 0 bases; nucleotides outside the gene matches: 6. CDR3 length: 17 residues. The V and J genes are TRBV5-1 and TRBJ2-1, with 8 bases identical to TRBD1. The source of this sequence is a woman aged 40 to 50 in good health and CMV-seropositive. Sequenced material: PBMCs. CDR3 bases: TGCGCCAGCAGCTTGAATCCACAGGGGGGCTCCTACAATGAGCAGTTCTTC. It translates to CASSLNPQGGSYNEQFF.